Below, 28 T cell receptor beta chains from the same sample are listed, as sequenced in a study of T cell clones after liver transplantation. Libraries were prepared by immunoSEQ multiplex PCR; TCRdb keeps only in-frame clonotypes and omits some of them. The sample shows 40,000 to 55,000 clones, about 86% of them seen only once. Specimen: CD4+ T cells from blood, collected 24 months after liver transplant. The receptors shown here come from a human patient who received a liver transplant. Some T cells may be supplied by the graft donor.

The chain uses TRBV19 and TRBJ2-7; D perhaps matches TRBD2 (6 bases). The V gene lost 7 bases and the J gene lost 0 bases, with 16 bases spanning the gap. The CDR3 loop spans 15 amino acids. Looked up from germline, CDR1 is LNHDA and CDR2 is SQIVND (reference sequence). The chain's CDR3 is CASNSRRGTSYEQYF. CDR3 coding DNA: TGTGCCAGTAACTCCAGGCGGGGTACCTCCTACGAGCAGTACTTC.

In its sample, this clone was seen a few times. V gene TRBV4-3 combines with J gene TRBJ2-3; 11 positions agree with TRBD2. CDR3 length: 18 amino acids. V was clipped by 0 bases and J by 4 bases; unmatched bases: 9. CDR1 and CDR2 from the germline V gene are LGHNA and YSLEER. The CDR3 DNA is TGCGCCAGCAGCCAAGATATAGCGGGGGGGCTTTTATCAGATACGCAGTATTTT. Protein sequence: CASSQDIAGGLLSDTQYF.

This clone was picked up a small number of times. The chain combines TRBV10-3 with TRBJ2-5; 7 bases map to TRBD2. Germline CDR1 reads ENHRY; CDR2 reads SYGVKD. The CDR3 runs 11 residues. J lost 2 bases, V lost 9 bases, and 0 bases had no gene match. For the CDR3, the DNA is TGTGCCATTAGCGGGCAAGAGACCCAGTACTTC. This sequence encodes CAISGQETQYF.

This chain links TRBV25-1 with TRBJ2-1; 9 bases fit TRBD2. V was pared by 8 bases and J by 6 bases, with 11 bases of the junction left unmatched. The V gene's germline CDR1 is MGHDK and CDR2 SYGVNS. This CDR3 is 15 amino acids long. The CDR3 DNA is TGTGCCAGCGTAGGACCGGGACTAGCCATCAATGAGCAGTTCTTC. It codes for CASVGPGLAINEQFF.

The chain carries TRBV7-8 and TRBJ2-5; TRBD2 is a possible D gene (6 bases). From germline, CDR1 is SGHVS and CDR2 FQNEAQ. This CDR3 contains 16 residues. Deletions cut 5 bases from V and 7 bases from J, with 23 bases between. The CDR3 reads CASSHPGLRGTGTQYF. CDR3 coding DNA: TGTGCCAGCAGCCACCCCGGGTTGCGGGGTACAGGGACCCAGTACTTC.

This chain connects TRBV7-2 to TRBJ2-4; 9 positions agree with TRBD1. CDR1 and CDR2 (germline): SGHTA, FQGNSA. The CDR3 spans 16 residues. With 2 bases clipped from V and 4 bases from J, the junction kept 6 bases outside the gene matches. CDR3 in DNA: TGTGCCAGCAGCTTAACCGGGACAGGGACTAAAAACATTCAGTACTTC. It translates to CASSLTGTGTKNIQYF. Using reference TRBV7-2 and TRBJ2-4 for the parts outside the CDR3, the full variable domain is GAGVSQSPSNKVTEKGKDVELRCDPISGHTALYWYRQSLGQGLEFLIYFQGNSAPDKSGLPSDRFSAERTGGSVSTLTIQRTQQEDSAVYLCASSLTGTGTKNIQYFGAGTRLSVL.

The chain recombines TRBV6-1 with TRBJ1-1, with D tentatively TRBD1 (5 bases). V was shortened by 8 bases and J by 5 bases, with 9 bases between the two germline ends. Per germline, CDR1 MNHNS and CDR2 SASEGT. CDR3 length equals 11 residues. This chain's CDR3 is CASVQGTEAFF. The CDR3 DNA is TGTGCCAGCGTGCAGGGAACTGAAGCTTTCTTT.

The chain carries TRBV2 and TRBJ2-2, with 9 bases fitting TRBD1. Germline V gene sequence: CDR1 SNHLY, CDR2 FYNNEI. Germline trimming cut 3 bases from V and 5 bases from J; bases unmatched to any gene: 4. This CDR3 contains 15 residues. CDR3 bases: TGTGCCAGCAGTGACGACAGGGGGGAAACCGGGGAGCTGTTTTTT. It is translated as CASSDDRGETGELFF.

CDR3 protein: CASSNSRQGFYGYTF. In DNA, the CDR3 is TGTGCCAGCAGCAATTCCCGCCAGGGTTTCTATGGCTACACCTTC. The J gene is TRBJ1-2, the V gene TRBV21-1; TRBD1 reflects the table's D call only, with no check against the DNA. TRBV21-1 counts as a pseudogene. CDR3 size: 15 residues.

CDR3 residues: CASSLDRGHEQYF. Here the CDR3 DNA reads TGTGCCAGCAGCTTGGACAGGGGTCACGAGCAGTACTTC. The V gene is TRBV5-4, the J gene TRBJ2-7; 7 bases match TRBD1. The CDR3 consists of 13 residues. V was pared by 0 bases and J by 5 bases, with 2 bases of the junction left unmatched. Germline CDR1 SGHNT, CDR2 YYREEE (reference sequence).

The chain joins TRBV27 to TRBJ1-2, with a weak D call TRBD1 (5 bases). There are 16 residues in the CDR3. V was clipped by 5 bases and J by 4 bases, with 20 bases between them. Germline V gene sequence: CDR1 MNHEY, CDR2 SMNVEV (reference sequence). CDR3 DNA: TGTGCCAGCAGTCCTTTATTGGATACAGGCATCTATGGCTACACCTTC. Translating gives CASSPLLDTGIYGYTF.

The CDR3: CASRMTGAYNSPLHF. DNA for the CDR3: TGTGCCAGCAGGATGACAGGGGCCTATAATTCACCCCTCCACTTT. The chain combines TRBV2 with TRBJ1-6, with TRBD1 identical over 8 bases. V shed 6 bases and J 2 bases; nucleotides not matched to a gene: 3. This CDR3 comprises 15 residues. Germline V gives CDR1 SNHLY, CDR2 FYNNEI.

The rearrangement uses TRBV7-9 and TRBJ1-2, with 7 bases that match TRBD1. The CDR3 is 13 amino acids. V shed 5 bases, J shed 10 bases, and the junction held 10 bases outside the gene matches. Germline-derived CDR1 and CDR2 are SEHNR and FQNEAQ (reference sequence). This CDR3 reads CASSPPWDSSYTF. CDR3 DNA: TGTGCCAGCAGCCCACCTTGGGACAGTTCCTACACCTTC. Filled out from reference TRBV7-9 and TRBJ1-2, the complete variable domain reads DTGVSQNPRHKITKRGQNVTFRCDPISEHNRLYWYRQTLGQGPEFLTYFQNEAQLEKSRLLSDRFSAERPKGSFSTLEIQRTEQGDSAMYLCASSPPWDSSYTFGSGTRLTVV.

By share, this clone counts as medium-sized. The chain is built from TRBV19 and TRBJ2-5, with D possibly TRBD2 on 5 matching bases. Per germline, CDR1 LNHDA and CDR2 SQIVND (reference sequence). The CDR3 loop spans 12 amino acids. V dropped 6 bases and J dropped 5 bases, with 10 bases sitting between them. CDR3 DNA: TGTGCCAGTAGACAATCGGGGGAGACCCAGTACTTC. It encodes CASRQSGETQYF.

The rearrangement links TRBV5-1 to TRBJ1-4; 7 bases fit TRBD1. Per germline, CDR1 SGHRS and CDR2 YFSETQ. V lost 4 bases and J lost 4; bases outside the gene matches: 4. The CDR3 has 14 amino acids. In DNA, the CDR3 is TGCGCCAGCAGCAAACAGGGGAATAATGAAAAACTGTTTTTT. Encoded protein: CASSKQGNNEKLFF.

The CDR3 DNA reads TGTGCCAGCTCCGTGGGCCAGGCCGGCTCTGGAAACACCATATATTTT. Encoded protein: CASSVGQAGSGNTIYF. This sequence joins TRBV18 and TRBJ1-3; D is undetermined. Germline V gene lookup returns CDR1 KGHSH and CDR2 LQKENI. With 6 bases removed from V and 0 bases from J, the gap between germline ends came to 15 bases. The CDR3 extends over 16 amino acids. Supplemented by reference TRBV18 and TRBJ1-3, the full variable domain reads NAGVMQNPRHLVRRRGQEARLRCSPMKGHSHVYWYRQLPEEGLKFMVYLQKENIIDESGMPKERFSAEFPKEGPSILRIQQVVRGDSAAYFCASSVGQAGSGNTIYFGEGSWLTVV.

The chain employs TRBV28 and TRBJ1-4, with a weak D call TRBD1 (6 bases). Trimming took off 6 bases at V and 6 bases at J, with 11 bases between the two ends. The CDR3 covers 13 residues. Germline CDR1 is MDHEN and CDR2 is SYDVKM. The CDR3 loop is CASRTGIYEKLFF. The CDR3 DNA reads TGTGCCAGCAGAACAGGGATTTATGAAAAACTGTTTTTT.

J is TRBJ1-2 and V is TRBV18; D is ambiguous. V lost 2 bases and J 4 bases, leaving 23 bases between the germline ends. Germline-derived CDR1 and CDR2 are KGHSH and LQKENI. CDR3 length: 18 amino acids. Written as DNA, the CDR3 is TGTGCCAGCTCACCAACTCCCGGGATCGGGGAGGGAAGCTATGGCTACACCTTC. Its protein is CASSPTPGIGEGSYGYTF.

The sample holds a few counts of this clone. V usage is TRBV12-5 and J usage is TRBJ1-1; no clear D. Germline lookup yields CDR1 LGHNT and CDR2 FRNRAP. The CDR3 spans 13 residues. V lost 6 bases to trimming and J lost 1 base, with 9 bases between them. CDR3 loop: CASGPDWNTEAFF. CDR3 DNA: TGTGCTAGTGGACCCGACTGGAACACTGAAGCTTTCTTT.

This chain joins TRBV6-1 and TRBJ1-1; no reliable D call. V was pared by 3 bases and J by 5 bases, with 10 bases between. Germline-derived CDR1 and CDR2 are MNHNS and SASEGT. CDR3 length: 13 residues. Here the CDR3 DNA reads TGTGCCAGCAGTGAGACCCAGCAGACTGAAGCTTTCTTT. Translation gives CASSETQQTEAFF.

This chain joins TRBV7-2 and TRBJ2-3; D not resolved. Germline V gene lookup returns CDR1 SGHTA and CDR2 FQGNSA. Between the trimmed V and J ends, which lost 4 bases and 3 bases, there was a span of 2 bases. The CDR3 has 11 amino acids. CDR3 loop: CASSSTDTQYF. The DNA for the CDR3 is TGTGCCAGCAGCTCTACAGATACGCAGTATTTT.

The chain is built from TRBV6-1 and TRBJ2-7, with D uncertain. V lost 4 bases to trimming and J lost 0 bases, with 13 bases between them. Per the germline V gene, CDR1 is MNHNS and CDR2 is SASEGT. The CDR3 runs to 15 residues. The CDR3 DNA reads TGTGCCAGCAGTGGCCGCCCGTTTAGCTCCTACGAGCAGTACTTC. Translation gives CASSGRPFSSYEQYF.

V usage is TRBV7-3 and J usage is TRBJ2-5, with a weak D call TRBD2 (5 bases). Germline loops: CDR1 SGHTA, CDR2 FQGTGA. This CDR3 is 13 amino acids long. V was trimmed by 3 bases and J by 5 bases, leaving 10 bases between them. CDR3 amino acids: CASSFGIGETQYF. The CDR3 region has the DNA TGTGCCAGCAGCTTCGGGATCGGGGAGACCCAGTACTTC.

This chain uses TRBV9 with TRBJ2-2; 12 nucleotides align to TRBD2. V lost 4 bases and J lost 7; bases outside the gene matches: 17. This CDR3 is 19 amino acids long. Per germline, CDR1 SGDLS and CDR2 YYNGEE. CDR3 residues: CASSPTLRLAGVGVGELFF. CDR3 in DNA: TGTGCCAGCAGCCCGACCCTAAGACTAGCGGGAGTAGGGGTCGGGGAGCTGTTTTTT.

The chain combines TRBV5-4 with TRBJ1-2; no clear D gene. V gave up 0 bases and J gave up 4 bases, with 16 bases separating them. CDR3 length equals 16 residues. In germline, CDR1 is SGHNT, CDR2 YYREEE (reference sequence). The CDR3, as DNA: TGTGCCAGCAGCTTGGCAAATACAGCCAAACGCTATGGCTACACCTTC. Translated, it gives CASSLANTAKRYGYTF.

This chain uses TRBV10-1 with TRBJ2-7; 8 nucleotides match TRBD2. The V gene's germline CDR1 is WNHNN and CDR2 SYGVQD (reference sequence). The ends lost 0 bases at V and 7 bases at J; junction bases unmatched: 8. CDR3 size: 15 residues. CDR3 amino acids: CASSESYTSGGEQYF. The CDR3 nucleotides read TGCGCCAGCAGTGAGTCCTACACTAGCGGAGGGGAGCAGTACTTC.

The chain employs TRBV2 and TRBJ1-3, with D possibly being TRBD1 (6 bases). This CDR3 region has 15 residues. V was trimmed by 3 bases and J by 2 bases, leaving 11 bases between them. Germline V gene data show CDR1 as SNHLY and CDR2 as FYNNEI. Here the CDR3 reads CASSDVPGAGNTIYF. CDR3 coding DNA: TGTGCCAGCAGTGACGTCCCAGGGGCTGGAAACACCATATATTTT.

The chain employs TRBV29-1 and TRBJ2-6; D is perhaps TRBD1 or TRBD2 (5 bases each). The CDR3 loop spans 16 amino acids. Germline loops: CDR1 SQVTM, CDR2 ANQGSEA. Trimming took 6 bases from V and 0 from J, leaving 15 bases between them. CDR3 loop: CSVARDVDSGANVLTF. CDR3 nucleotides: TGCAGCGTCGCCCGGGACGTAGACTCTGGGGCCAACGTCCTGACTTTC.